This T cell receptor beta chain was identified during a study of Graves' ophthalmopathy and Graves' hyperthyroidism. In the study overall: If no ophthalmopathy appeared within 18 months of follow-up, hyperthyroidism was termed stable.

About this clonotype itself: Antigen unknown.

Whole-study results and caveats: Ophthalmopathy versus stable hyperthyroidism: 13-signature model gave around 85% sensitivity, 81.08% specificity.

The CDR3 contains 14 residues. Between the trimmed V and J ends, which lost 8 bases and 7 bases, there was a span of 18 bases. Germline V CDR1 and CDR2: LNHNV, YYDKDF (reference sequence). Thyroid ultrasound, orbital computed tomography, TRAb, serum thyroxine and clinical symptoms formed the basis of diagnosis. Amplification from RNA transcripts yielded the TCR beta CDR3 regions. The first-round RT-PCR employed HTBI primers together with the Qiagen OneStep RT-PCR kit. A multiplex PCR was then performed as the second round. TCRdb used MiXCR to reprocess the multiplex PCR reads, holding one entry per CDR3 protein. Of around 1.1 million distinct CDR3 sequences in the sample, roughly 35% were seen once.

The specimen was peripheral blood or thyroid tissue (not recorded which). This receptor was identified in an adult man with Graves' hyperthyroidism. The rearrangement uses TRBV15 and TRBJ1-5, with D possibly TRBD1 on 5 matching bases. The CDR3 coding sequence is TGTGCCACCGGCCCGGGACTGAGAAGGCAGCCCCAGCATTTT. Residues: CATGPGLRRQPQHF. The full variable domain, rest sourced from reference TRBV15 and TRBJ1-5, is DAMVIQNPRYQVTQFGKPVTLSCSQTLNHNVMYWYQQKSSQAPKLLFHYYDKDFNNEADTPDNFQSRRPNTSFCFLDIRSPGLGDTAMYLCATGPGLRRQPQHFGDGTRLSIL.